Below, 26 T cell receptor beta chains from the same sample are listed, as sequenced in a study of blood T cells in healthy people across ages. Together with a sample-barcoded 5' primer, a J-beta primer mix was included in a second PCR lasting roughly 6 to 12 cycles. Using its own MiXCR run on the 5' RACE reads, TCRdb lists one record per CDR3 protein. The sample lists 870,000 or so distinct CDR3 sequences, 25% to 35% occurring once. Material for sequencing was blood. The receptor source for this set is a woman older than 75 in good health.

This sequence joins TRBV30 and TRBJ1-1, with D possibly being TRBD1 (5 bases). CDR3 length equals 13 residues. Trimming removed 0 bases at V and 6 bases at J, with 11 bases between. Germline assignment: CDR1 GTSNPN and CDR2 SVGIG (reference sequence). The CDR3 bases are TGTGCCTGGAGTGTATCAGGGAATGCTGAAGCTTTCTTT. It translates to CAWSVSGNAEAFF.

A remark on this clonotype: Just one base apart from a much larger clone, this may be a read error. The chain recombines TRBV7-2 with TRBJ2-5; TRBD1 might be the D (6 bases). From germline, CDR1 is SGHTA and CDR2 FQGNSA. The CDR3 has 14 amino acids. V lost 4 bases to trimming and J lost 4 bases, with 13 bases between them. The CDR3 here is CASSCTGNRETQYF. The CDR3 DNA sequence: TGTGCCAGCAGCTGCACAGGGAATCGAGAGACCCAGTACTTC.

This clonotype was recorded a few times. The rearrangement links TRBV30 to TRBJ1-4, with D perhaps TRBD1 (5 bases). V lost 1 base, J lost 7 bases, and 13 bases lay in between. Germline CDR1 is GTSNPN and CDR2 is SVGIG (reference sequence). CDR3 size: 14 residues. DNA of the CDR3: TGTGCCTGGAGTGGTCAGGGCTTGCCTGAAAAACTGTTTTTT. Translation: CAWSGQGLPEKLFF.

Comments on this clonotype: This may come from a read error, since a much larger clone is one base off. V and J are TRBV4-3 and TRBJ2-3, with D perhaps matching TRBD1 or TRBD2 (6 bases each). This CDR3 is built from 17 residues. Trimming left V 1 base short and J 0 bases short, with 14 bases between. Germline CDR1 LGHNA, CDR2 YSLEER. In DNA, the CDR3 is TGCGCCAGCAGCCAAGCGATAGTGGGGGGCAGCACAGATACGCAGTATTTT. It encodes CASSQAIVGGSTDTQYF.

The rearrangement joins TRBV6-5 to TRBJ2-1; tentative D call: TRBD2 (5 bases). V was clipped by 6 bases and J by 2 bases, with 14 bases between them. Germline assignment: CDR1 MNHEY and CDR2 SVGAGI. This CDR3 is built from 15 residues. In DNA, the CDR3 is TGTGCCAGCAGCCAGAGCATACTAGCCTACAATGAGCAGTTCTTC. It codes for CASSQSILAYNEQFF.

V and J are TRBV5-6 and TRBJ1-4; D remains unclear. V lost 3 bases and J lost 0, with 15 bases in between. The CDR3 extends over 17 amino acids. Germline CDR1 SGHDT, CDR2 YYEEEE. The CDR3 nucleotides are TGTGCCAGCAGCTCCCCACGGGCGGGTGCAACTAATGAAAAACTGTTTTTT. Protein product: CASSSPRAGATNEKLFF.

This clonotype occurred a few times. The chain is built from TRBV6-2 or TRBV6-3 and TRBJ1-6; 7 bases agree with TRBD1. CDR1 MNHEY and CDR2 SVGEGT come from the germline V gene. The CDR3 loop spans 15 amino acids. Germline trimming cut 5 bases from V and 7 bases from J; bases unmatched to any gene: 8. The CDR3 nucleotides are TGTGCCAGCAGTCCGACAGGGCGTCGCAATTCACCCCTCCACTTT. As protein: CASSPTGRRNSPLHF.

A few counts support this clonotype. The chain links TRBV28 to TRBJ1-5, with D possibly matching TRBD1 (5 bases). Germline values: CDR1 MDHEN, CDR2 SYDVKM. The ends were cut back, 3 bases at V and 3 bases at J, with 15 bases in the middle. There are 16 residues in the CDR3. In nucleotides, the CDR3 is TGTGCCAGCAGTTTTCGTATTCGGGGCCCCAATCAGCCCCAGCATTTT. This codes for CASSFRIRGPNQPQHF.

This clonotype occurred a few times. The chain couples TRBV6-5 to TRBJ1-1, with D unclear. V shed 2 bases and J shed 4 bases, with 20 bases lying between them. Germline V gene sequence: CDR1 MNHEY, CDR2 SVGAGI. The CDR3 is 17 amino acids. The DNA for the CDR3 is TGTGCCAGCAGTTACGGGTGGAGGAAAGGAGGTTTCACTGAAGCTTTCTTT. Translating gives CASSYGWRKGGFTEAFF.

The chain joins TRBV27 to TRBJ1-5; TRBD1 agrees at 8 bases. Germline V lookup: CDR1 MNHEY, CDR2 SMNVEV (reference sequence). Unmatched junction bases numbered 5, after V lost 5 bases and J lost 2 bases. There are 15 residues in the CDR3. CDR3 sequence (DNA): TGTGCCAGCAGTAACTACAGGGGGGGCAATCAGCCCCAGCATTTT. Translation: CASSNYRGGNQPQHF.

About this clonotype itself: This may be a read error, as it is one base from a much larger clone. The chain carries TRBV12-3 or TRBV12-4 and TRBJ1-2; TRBD1 agrees at 7 bases. This CDR3 is 14 amino acids long. With V trimmed by 6 bases and J by 11 bases, 15 bases remained unmatched. In DNA, the CDR3 is TGTGCCAGCAGGTTATCCCCCGGGACAGACTATTACACCTTC. Its protein product is CASRLSPGTDYYTF.

This clonotype was recorded a few times. The J gene is TRBJ1-2, the V gene TRBV5-4, with 7 bases identical to TRBD1. CDR1 and CDR2 from the germline V gene are SGHNT and YYREEE (reference sequence). The V gene end was trimmed by 4 bases and the J gene end by 7 bases; junction bases not matched to a gene: 13. The CDR3 contains 15 residues. The CDR3 region has the DNA TGTGCCAGCAGCCTGGGACAGAGCTTTACGGGTGGCTACACCTTC. Protein sequence: CASSLGQSFTGGYTF.

This clonotype was detected ten times or more. This chain joins TRBV5-1 and TRBJ2-3; D not resolved. The V gene's germline CDR1 is SGHRS and CDR2 YFSETQ. This CDR3 spans 15 amino acids. V lost 4 bases, J lost 0 bases, and 12 bases lay in between. CDR3 sequence (DNA): TGCGCCAGCAGCCTTAAGTTCACTAGCACAGATACGCAGTATTTT. This codes for CASSLKFTSTDTQYF.

This chain joins TRBV30 and TRBJ2-4; D gene uncertain. Trimming removed 0 bases at V and 2 bases at J, with 20 bases between. The CDR3 length is 18 residues. Germline lookup yields CDR1 GTSNPN and CDR2 SVGIG (reference sequence). This CDR3 is CAWSVPPFYQRTKNIQYF. The DNA of the CDR3 is TGTGCCTGGAGTGTACCCCCTTTTTACCAAAGAACCAAAAACATTCAGTACTTC. The complete variable domain, with remaining parts taken from reference TRBV30 and TRBJ2-4, reads SQTIHQWPATLVQPVGSPLSLECTVEGTSNPNLYWYRQAAGRGLQLLFYSVGIGQISSEVPQNLSASRPQDRQFILSSKKLLLSDSGFYLCAWSVPPFYQRTKNIQYFGAGTRLSVL.

Points on this clonotype: It may be a read error: a sequence one base away is much more abundant. The chain employs TRBV6-6 and TRBJ2-3, with 9 bases fitting TRBD2. The V gene end was trimmed by 5 bases and the J gene end by 5 bases; junction bases not matched to a gene: 2. The CDR3 length is 13 residues. From germline, CDR1 is MNHNY and CDR2 SVGAGI (reference sequence). The CDR3: CASSKLAGDTQYF. Written as DNA, the CDR3 is TGTGCCAGCAGTAAACTAGCGGGAGATACGCAGTATTTT.

The chain recombines TRBV12-3 or TRBV12-4 with TRBJ2-7, with TRBD2 identical over 12 bases. The V gene end was trimmed by 3 bases and the J gene end by 3 bases; junction bases not matched to a gene: 3. The CDR3 spans 15 residues. In nucleotides, the CDR3 is TGTGCCAGCAGTTTGACTAGCGGGAGTGGCTACGAGCAGTACTTC. It is translated as CASSLTSGSGYEQYF.

This clonotype was seen a few times. A much larger clonotype is one base distant, so this may be a read error. The chain joins TRBV7-9 to TRBJ2-5; D is possibly TRBD1 (6 bases). Germline V gene data show CDR1 as SEHNR and CDR2 as FQNEAQ (reference sequence). The CDR3 is made up of 14 amino acids. The V gene lost 5 bases and the J gene lost 11 bases, with 21 bases spanning the gap. CDR3 nucleotides: TGTGCCAGCAGCGTCCACAGGGACGGGAATGAGCAGTACTTC. It is translated as CASSVHRDGNEQYF.

This clonotype was recorded many times. The CDR3 region is CASSQARSGNTIYF. The CDR3 DNA is TGCGCCAGCAGCCAAGCCAGGAGTGGAAACACCATATATTTT. The J gene is TRBJ1-3, the V gene TRBV4-3; D is uncertain. The germline gives CDR1 LGHNA, CDR2 YSLEER. The CDR3 is 14 residues long. Trimming took 1 base from V and 3 from J, leaving 7 bases between them.

V is TRBV27 and J is TRBJ2-1; TRBD2 matches at 16 bases. There are 16 residues in the CDR3. Germline V lookup: CDR1 MNHEY, CDR2 SMNVEV (reference sequence). Trimming at V came to 6 bases and at J to 9 bases, leaving 8 bases not matched to a gene. CDR3: CASSHGTSGGAVEQFF. In DNA, the CDR3 is TGTGCCAGCAGCCACGGGACTAGCGGGGGGGCAGTTGAGCAGTTCTTC.

The chain uses TRBV5-1 and TRBJ2-4; a possible D gene is TRBD2 (6 bases). Germline V lookup: CDR1 SGHRS, CDR2 YFSETQ. With 5 bases removed from V and 7 bases from J, the gap between germline ends came to 19 bases. The CDR3 spans 15 residues. DNA for the CDR3: TGCGCCAGCAGGGAGGGCAGCATCTCAAAGAACATTCAGTACTTC. It specifies CASREGSISKNIQYF.

This clonotype has a single count. V gene TRBV7-2 combines with J gene TRBJ2-5; D is perhaps TRBD2 (5 bases). The CDR3 loop spans 17 amino acids. Trimming took off 0 bases at V and 0 bases at J, with 14 bases between the two ends. Per germline, CDR1 SGHTA and CDR2 FQGNSA. CDR3 protein: CASSLAEDHPYQETQYF. In nucleotides, the CDR3 is TGTGCCAGCAGCTTAGCGGAGGACCACCCGTACCAAGAGACCCAGTACTTC.

A remark on this clonotype: This clone may be a read error of a much larger clone one base away. J is TRBJ2-5 and V is TRBV5-1; 8 bases align to TRBD1. The DNA end lines up better with TRBJ2-1; the J call may be wrong. The CDR3 is 16 amino acids. The germline gives CDR1 SGHRS, CDR2 YFSETQ. The CDR3 loop is CASSLAQGVGQETQFF. The CDR3 bases are TGCGCCAGCAGCTTAGCACAGGGGGTCGGCCAAGAGACCCAGTTCTTC.

For this clonotype: Given a much more abundant clone one base away, this may be a read error. The chain couples TRBV6-2 or TRBV6-3 to TRBJ2-5; TRBD1 matches at 8 bases. The V gene's germline CDR1 is MNHEY and CDR2 SVGEGT. This CDR3 has 15 residues. Written as DNA, the CDR3 is TGTGCCAGCAGTTCCGGGACAGGCTTCCAAGAGACCCACTACTTC. It codes for CASSSGTGFQETHYF.

This clonotype was picked up a small number of times. The V call is TRBV3-1, the J call TRBJ1-1, with 8 bases lining up with TRBD1. V was pared by 1 base and J by 3 bases, with 7 bases of the junction left unmatched. Germline V gene data show CDR1 as LGHDT and CDR2 as YNNKEL (reference sequence). CDR3 length: 16 amino acids. The CDR3 DNA reads TGTGCCAGCAGCCAAGGAGGTCACAGGGGGTACACTGAAGCTTTCTTT. Translation: CASSQGGHRGYTEAFF.

This clonotype came up many times. The CDR3: CASSPQARGSEQFF. CDR3 nucleotides: TGTGCCAGCAGCCCCCAGGCTCGAGGCAGTGAGCAGTTCTTC. The chain has TRBV28 and TRBJ2-1, with D uncertain. Germline values: CDR1 MDHEN, CDR2 SYDVKM. This CDR3 contains 14 residues. Trimming took 6 bases from V and 9 from J, leaving 18 bases between them.

This clonotype has a count of ten or more. This rearrangement joins TRBV12-5 to TRBJ2-7; 9 nucleotides match TRBD1. The CDR3 length is 16 residues. Germline assignment: CDR1 LGHNT and CDR2 FRNRAP. V lost 2 bases and J lost 5; bases outside the gene matches: 10. CDR3 region: CASGLYRDRDGNEQYF. The CDR3, as DNA: TGTGCTAGTGGTTTGTACCGGGACAGGGACGGGAACGAGCAGTACTTC.